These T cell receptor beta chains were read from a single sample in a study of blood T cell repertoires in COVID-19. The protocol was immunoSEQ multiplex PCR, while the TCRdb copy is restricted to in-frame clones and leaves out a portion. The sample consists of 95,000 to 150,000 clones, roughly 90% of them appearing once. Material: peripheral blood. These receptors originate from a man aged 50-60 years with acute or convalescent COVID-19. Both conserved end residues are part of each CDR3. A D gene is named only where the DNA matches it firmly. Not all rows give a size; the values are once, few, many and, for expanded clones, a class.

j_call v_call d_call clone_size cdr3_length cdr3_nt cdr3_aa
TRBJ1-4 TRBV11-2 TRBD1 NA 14 TGTGCCAGCAGCTTGATGAGGGGGCAAGAAAAACTGTTTTTT CASSLMRGQEKLFF
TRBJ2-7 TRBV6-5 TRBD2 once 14 TGTGCCAGCAGTACACCGGGAGGGCTCTACGAGCAGTACTTC CASSTPGGLYEQYF
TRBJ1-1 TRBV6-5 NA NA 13 TGTGCCAGCGGCCGTGACAGGAACACTGAAGCTTTCTTT CASGRDRNTEAFF
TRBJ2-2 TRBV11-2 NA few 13 TGTGCCAGCAGCTTGCTAATAACCGGGGAGCTGTTTTTT CASSLLITGELFF
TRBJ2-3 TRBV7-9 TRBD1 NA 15 TGTGCCAGCAGCTTGTCAGGGGGTAGCACAGATACGCAGTATTTT CASSLSGGSTDTQYF
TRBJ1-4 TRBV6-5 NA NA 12 TGTGCCAGCAGCTTAAGAGATGAAAAACTGTTTTTT CASSLRDEKLFF
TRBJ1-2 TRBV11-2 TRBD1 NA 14 TGTGCCAGCAGCTTATCAGGGGGCGACTATGGCTACACCTTC CASSLSGGDYGYTF
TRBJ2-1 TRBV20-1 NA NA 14 TGCAGTGCTAGTGTCAGGATGCCACGCAATGAGCAGTTCTTC CSASVRMPRNEQFF
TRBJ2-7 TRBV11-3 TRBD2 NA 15 TGTGCCAGCAGCTTTAGGACTAGCGGCCCCTACGAGCAGTACTTC CASSFRTSGPYEQYF
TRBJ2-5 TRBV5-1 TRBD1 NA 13 TGCGCCAGCAGCCGGACAGGGGGAGAGACCCAGTACTTC CASSRTGGETQYF
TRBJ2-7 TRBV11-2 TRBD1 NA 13 TGTGCCAGCAGCCGACAGGGGTACGGGGAGCAGTACTTC CASSRQGYGEQYF
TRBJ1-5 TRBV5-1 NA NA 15 TGCGCCAGCAGCTTGGAGGGACATAGCAATCAGCCCCAGCATTTT CASSLEGHSNQPQHF
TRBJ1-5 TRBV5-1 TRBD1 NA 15 TGCGCCAGCAGCCCGAGACAGGGGCGTAATCAGCCCCAGCATTTT CASSPRQGRNQPQHF
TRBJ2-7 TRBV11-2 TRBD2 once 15 TGTGCCAGCAGCTCGATATTAGCGGGAGCCTACGAGCAGTACTTC CASSSILAGAYEQYF
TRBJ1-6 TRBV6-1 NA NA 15 TGTGCCAGCAGTGAATGGGTACAGCATAATTCACCCCTCCACTTT CASSEWVQHNSPLHF
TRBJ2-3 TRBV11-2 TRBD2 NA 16 TGTGCCAGCAGGCAAGGACTAGCGGGAGCCACAGATACGCAGTATTTT CASRQGLAGATDTQYF
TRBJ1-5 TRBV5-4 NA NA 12 TGTGCCAGCAGCTCCCCCGGGCAGCCCCAGCATTTT CASSSPGQPQHF
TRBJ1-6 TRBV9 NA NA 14 TGTGCCAGCAGCGTGAAGACAGCCAATTCACCCCTCCACTTT CASSVKTANSPLHF
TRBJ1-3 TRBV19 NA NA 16 TGTGCCAGTAGCGATTGGACTGTCAGCTCTGGAAACACCATATATTTT CASSDWTVSSGNTIYF
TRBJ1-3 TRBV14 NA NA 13 TGTGCCAGCAGCCAAGCGTCGGGAAAGGTCATATATTTT CASSQASGKVIYF
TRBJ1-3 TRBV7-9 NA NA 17 TGTGCCAGCAGGCCTTGGGGGGGATCCTTCTCTGGAAACACCATATATTTT CASRPWGGSFSGNTIYF
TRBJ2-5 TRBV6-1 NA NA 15 TGTGCCAGCAGTGAATTTCAGCGGTACCAAGAGACCCAGTACTTC CASSEFQRYQETQYF